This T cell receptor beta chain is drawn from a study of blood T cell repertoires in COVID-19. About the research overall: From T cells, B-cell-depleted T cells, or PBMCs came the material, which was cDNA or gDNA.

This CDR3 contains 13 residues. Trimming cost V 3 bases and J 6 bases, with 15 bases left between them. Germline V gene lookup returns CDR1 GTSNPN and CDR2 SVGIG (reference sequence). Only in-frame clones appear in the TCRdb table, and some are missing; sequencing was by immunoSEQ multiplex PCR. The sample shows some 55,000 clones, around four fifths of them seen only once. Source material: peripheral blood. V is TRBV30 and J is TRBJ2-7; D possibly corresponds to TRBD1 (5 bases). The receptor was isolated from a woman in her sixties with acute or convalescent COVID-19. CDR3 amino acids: CAWRSGPLTEQYF. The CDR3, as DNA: TGTGCCTGGAGGTCAGGGCCCCTTACCGAGCAGTACTTC.